The entry below gives a single TCR beta chain sequence along with its context. The antigen is undetermined. These data come from a study of vaccination effects on CD4 cells after COVID-19. The method was immunoSEQ multiplex PCR; TCRdb's version includes in-frame clones alone and lacks a portion of them. The sample consists of tens of thousands of clones, 70% to 75% of them appearing once. Before sequencing took place, the ViraFEST assay used viral peptide pools to expand antigen-specific CD4+ T cells. Cultured cells yielded isolated CD4+ T cells after less than 11 days. As their vaccination, participants received two doses of either BNT162b2 or mRNA-1273. The germline V gene has CDR1 SGHVS and CDR2 FQNEAQ. The CDR3 is 14 amino acids. The V gene end was trimmed by 3 bases and the J gene end by 4 bases; junction bases not matched to a gene: 4.

The rearrangement uses TRBV7-8 and TRBJ1-1; 8 nucleotides match TRBD1. This TCR was sampled from a human donor who received a COVID-19 vaccine. This material consisted of CD4+ T cells from PBMCs cultured with HCoV-NL63 spike peptides, taken after COVID-19 vaccination. DNA for the CDR3: TGTGCCAGCAGCTTCCAGGGGGCCGGCACTGAAGCTTTCTTT. It encodes CASSFQGAGTEAFF.